The sample holds many counts of the clone carrying this T cell receptor beta chain. The junction and the germline gene differ at one end; a read error may be behind it. CDR1 is SSHAT, CDR2 FNYEAQ, per germline (reference sequence). The CDR3 has 16 amino acids. MiXCR, applied by TCRdb to the RT-PCR reads, yields one record per CDR3 protein. The data show 550,000 to 750,000 distinct CDR3 sequences, over 12% seen once. The sequenced sample was memory CD4+ T cells from blood. This chain connects TRBV7-7 to TRBJ2-3, with no clear D. This receptor was identified in a female donor in good health, serving as a healthy control. CDR3 DNA: TGTGCTAGCAGCTTAAATTGGGCCTCCAGCACAGATACGCAGTATTTT. Residues: CASSLNWASSTDTQYF.